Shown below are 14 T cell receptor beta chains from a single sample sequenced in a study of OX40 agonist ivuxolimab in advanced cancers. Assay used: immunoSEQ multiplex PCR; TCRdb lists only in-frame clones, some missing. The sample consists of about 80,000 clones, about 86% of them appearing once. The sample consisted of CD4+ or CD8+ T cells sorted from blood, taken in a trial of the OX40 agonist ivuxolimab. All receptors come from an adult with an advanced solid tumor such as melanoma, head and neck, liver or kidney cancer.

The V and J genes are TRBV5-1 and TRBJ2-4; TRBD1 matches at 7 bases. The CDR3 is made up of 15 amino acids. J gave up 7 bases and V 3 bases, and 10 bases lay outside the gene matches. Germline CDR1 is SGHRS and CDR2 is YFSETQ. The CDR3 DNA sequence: TGCGCCAGCAGCTCGGCAACAGGGGTCTGGAACATTCAGTACTTC. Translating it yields CASSSATGVWNIQYF. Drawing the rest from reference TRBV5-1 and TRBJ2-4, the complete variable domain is KAGVTQTPRYLIKTRGQQVTLSCSPISGHRSVSWYQQTPGQGLQFLFEYFSETQRNKGNFPGRFSGRQFSNSRSEMNVSTLELGDSALYLCASSSATGVWNIQYFGAGTRLSVL.

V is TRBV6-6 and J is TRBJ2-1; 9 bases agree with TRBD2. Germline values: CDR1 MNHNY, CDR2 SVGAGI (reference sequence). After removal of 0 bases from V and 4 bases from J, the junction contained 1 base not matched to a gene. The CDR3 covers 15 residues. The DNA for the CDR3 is TGTGCCAGCAGTTACTCTCTAGCGGGGTACAATGAGCAGTTCTTC. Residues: CASSYSLAGYNEQFF.

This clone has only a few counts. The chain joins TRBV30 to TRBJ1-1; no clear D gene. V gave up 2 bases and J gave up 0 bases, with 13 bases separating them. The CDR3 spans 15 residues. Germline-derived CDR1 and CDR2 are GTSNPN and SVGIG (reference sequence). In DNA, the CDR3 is TGTGCCTGGAGTCGTAAGGCAGGCTTGAACACTGAAGCTTTCTTT. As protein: CAWSRKAGLNTEAFF.

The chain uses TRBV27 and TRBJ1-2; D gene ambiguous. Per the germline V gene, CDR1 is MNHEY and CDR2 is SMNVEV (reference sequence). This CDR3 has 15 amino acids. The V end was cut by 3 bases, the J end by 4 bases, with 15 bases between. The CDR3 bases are TGTGCCAGCAGTTTGTACGGGCTCCTAGGCTATGGCTACACCTTC. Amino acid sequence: CASSLYGLLGYGYTF.

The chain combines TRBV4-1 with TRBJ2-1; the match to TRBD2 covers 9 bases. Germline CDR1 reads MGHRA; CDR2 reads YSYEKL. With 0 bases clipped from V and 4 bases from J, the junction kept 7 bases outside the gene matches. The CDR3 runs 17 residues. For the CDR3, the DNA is TGCGCCAGCAGCCAAGATCCTACTAGCGGGCTTTACAATGAGCAGTTCTTC. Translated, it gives CASSQDPTSGLYNEQFF.

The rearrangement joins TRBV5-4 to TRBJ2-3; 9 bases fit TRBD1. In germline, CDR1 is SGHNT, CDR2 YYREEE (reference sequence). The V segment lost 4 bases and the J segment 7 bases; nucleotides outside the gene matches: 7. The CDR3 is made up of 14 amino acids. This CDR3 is CASSVRDREHTQYF. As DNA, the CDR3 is TGTGCCAGCAGCGTCCGGGACAGGGAGCATACGCAGTATTTT.

The CDR3 DNA reads TGCGCCAGCAGCTTGGCAGGTCCCAGACGCACTGAAGCTTTCTTT. The encoded protein is CASSLAGPRRTEAFF. The chain combines TRBV5-1 with TRBJ1-1; no definite D call. Germline V CDR1 and CDR2: SGHRS, YFSETQ. V shed 0 bases and J shed 4 bases, with 13 bases lying between them. The CDR3 contains 15 residues.

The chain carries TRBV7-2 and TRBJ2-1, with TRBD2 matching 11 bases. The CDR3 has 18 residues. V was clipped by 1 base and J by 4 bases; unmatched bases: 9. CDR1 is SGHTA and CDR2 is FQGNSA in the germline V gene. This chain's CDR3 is CASSLGLAGGFFYNEQFF. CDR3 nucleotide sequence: TGTGCCAGCAGCTTAGGCCTAGCGGGGGGATTTTTTTACAATGAGCAGTTCTTC.

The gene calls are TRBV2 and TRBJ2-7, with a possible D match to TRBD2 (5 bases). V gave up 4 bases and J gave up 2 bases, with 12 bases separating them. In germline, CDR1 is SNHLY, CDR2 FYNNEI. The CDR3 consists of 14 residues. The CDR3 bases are TGTGCCAGCAGTGTCAAAGGAGGACCCTACGAGCAGTACTTC. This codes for CASSVKGGPYEQYF.

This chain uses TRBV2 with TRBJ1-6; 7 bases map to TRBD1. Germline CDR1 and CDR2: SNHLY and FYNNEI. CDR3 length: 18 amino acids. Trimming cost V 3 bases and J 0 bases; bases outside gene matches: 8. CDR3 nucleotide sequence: TGTGCCAGCAGTGAGGGGGACAGCTCGAGCTCCTATAATTCACCCCTCCACTTT. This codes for CASSEGDSSSSYNSPLHF. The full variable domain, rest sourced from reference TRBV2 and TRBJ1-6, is EPEVTQTPSHQVTQMGQEVILRCVPISNHLYFYWYRQILGQKVEFLVSFYNNEISEKSEIFDDQFSVERPDGSNFTLKIRSTKLEDSAMYFCASSEGDSSSSYNSPLHFGNGTRLTVT.

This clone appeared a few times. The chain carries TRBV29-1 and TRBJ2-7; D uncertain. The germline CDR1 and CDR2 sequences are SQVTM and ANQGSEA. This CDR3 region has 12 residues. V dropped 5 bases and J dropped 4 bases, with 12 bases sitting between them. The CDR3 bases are TGCAGCGTTTCCCAGAGCATATACGAGCAGTACTTC. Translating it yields CSVSQSIYEQYF.

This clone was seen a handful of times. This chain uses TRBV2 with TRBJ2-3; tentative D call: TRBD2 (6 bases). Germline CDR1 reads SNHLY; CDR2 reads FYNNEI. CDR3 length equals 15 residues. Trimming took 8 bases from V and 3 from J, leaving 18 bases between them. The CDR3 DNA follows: TGTGCCAGCGGAAACGGGGGAACGGGGACAGATACGCAGTATTTT. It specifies CASGNGGTGTDTQYF.

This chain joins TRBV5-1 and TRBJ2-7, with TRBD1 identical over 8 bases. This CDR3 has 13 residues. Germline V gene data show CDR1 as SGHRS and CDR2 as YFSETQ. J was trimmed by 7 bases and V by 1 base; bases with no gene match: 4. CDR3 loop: CASSLQGAREQYF. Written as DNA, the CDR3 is TGCGCCAGCAGCTTGCAGGGGGCACGGGAGCAGTACTTC.

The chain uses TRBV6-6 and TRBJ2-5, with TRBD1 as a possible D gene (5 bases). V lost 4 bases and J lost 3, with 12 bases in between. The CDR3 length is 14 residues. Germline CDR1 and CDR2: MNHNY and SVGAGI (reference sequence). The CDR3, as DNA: TGTGCCAGCAGTTCCCCCATAGGGGAAGAGACCCAGTACTTC. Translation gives CASSSPIGEETQYF.